This T cell receptor beta chain was profiled in a study of blood T cell repertoires in COVID-19. As for the study in general: Samples came from the United States, Italy and Spain, spanning acute and convalescent COVID-19. T cells, B-cell-depleted T cells, or PBMCs supplied cDNA or gDNA.

V shed 2 bases and J shed 5 bases, with 9 bases lying between them. This CDR3 contains 14 residues. Germline V gene lookup returns CDR1 MNHEY and CDR2 SVGAGI. In the authors' methods: Amplification from reference gene primers served as the basis for estimated nucleated cell counts. TCRdb keeps only in-frame clones here, not all; method: immunoSEQ multiplex PCR. V and J calls and clone size are as listed in that table; D and trimming were resolved from the DNA. The profile shows about 36,000 clones, 70% to 80% of them singletons. The rearrangement links TRBV6-5 to TRBJ2-2; no clear D gene. The clonotype originates from a man aged 60 to 69 with active COVID-19. Specimen: peripheral blood. The CDR3 sequence is CASSYLTLTGELFF. The CDR3 region has the DNA TGTGCCAGCAGTTACCTTACATTGACCGGGGAGCTGTTTTTT.